The 26 T cell receptor beta chains below all came from one sample that was sequenced in a study of cytomegalovirus exposure and HLA in healthy donors. PCR primers comprised 60 Vbeta and 13 Jbeta primers. Sequenced by immunoSEQ multiplex PCR; TCRdb stores in-frame clones only, minus some. Here the sample spans some 150,000 clones, roughly three quarters being singletons. Material: PBMCs. These receptors originate from a man aged 55 to 70 in good health and CMV-seronegative.

The chain couples TRBV5-4 to TRBJ2-3, with D possibly being TRBD1 (5 bases). Deletions cut 4 bases from V and 2 bases from J, with 8 bases between. The CDR3 runs to 13 residues. The germline V gene has CDR1 SGHNT and CDR2 YYREEE (reference sequence). The chain's CDR3 is CASSRQTTDTQYF. In nucleotides, the CDR3 is TGTGCCAGCAGCCGACAGACCACAGATACGCAGTATTTT.

This clone has only a few counts. V gene TRBV30 combines with J gene TRBJ1-1; 9 nucleotides align to TRBD1. Trimming removed 2 bases from V and 5 bases from J; junction bases left unmatched: 6. The length of the CDR3 is 14 residues. In germline, CDR1 is GTSNPN, CDR2 SVGIG (reference sequence). The chain's CDR3 is CAWSSGQGGTEAFF. In DNA, the CDR3 is TGTGCCTGGAGTTCGGGACAGGGTGGGACTGAAGCTTTCTTT.

This clone was detected only a few times. The chain links TRBV10-1 to TRBJ2-7, with 8 bases aligning to TRBD2. V lost 2 bases to trimming and J lost 3 bases; unmatched junction nucleotides: 9. The CDR3 is 16 residues long. CDR1 and CDR2 from the germline V gene are WNHNN and SYGVQD (reference sequence). CDR3 residues: CASSEGGSGGNYEQYF. The DNA of the CDR3 is TGCGCCAGCAGTGAGGGGGGCAGCGGGGGAAACTACGAGCAGTACTTC.

This chain joins TRBV4-3 and TRBJ2-1; D is possibly TRBD2 (6 bases). The CDR3 is 17 amino acids. Germline V lookup: CDR1 LGHNA, CDR2 YSLEER. V lost 3 bases and J 2 bases, leaving 17 bases between the germline ends. This CDR3 is CASSQERLVRAYNEQFF. Written as DNA, the CDR3 is TGCGCCAGCAGCCAGGAACGACTAGTGCGCGCCTACAATGAGCAGTTCTTC.

The chain carries TRBV30 and TRBJ2-3; 11 bases are a match to TRBD2. The CDR3 is made up of 17 amino acids. Unmatched junction bases numbered 13, after V lost 3 bases and J lost 5 bases. CDR1 is GTSNPN, CDR2 SVGIG, per germline (reference sequence). CDR3 sequence: CAWSPPWGSGGGDTQYF. DNA for the CDR3: TGTGCCTGGAGCCCCCCCTGGGGTAGCGGGGGGGGAGATACGCAGTATTTT. Combining the CDR3 with reference TRBV30 and TRBJ2-3 gives the whole variable domain SQTIHQWPATLVQPVGSPLSLECTVEGTSNPNLYWYRQAAGRGLQLLFYSVGIGQISSEVPQNLSASRPQDRQFILSSKKLLLSDSGFYLCAWSPPWGSGGGDTQYFGPGTRLTVL.

The rearrangement joins TRBV7-2 to TRBJ2-1, with 7 bases fitting TRBD2. The CDR3 has 15 amino acids. The germline CDR1 and CDR2 sequences are SGHTA and FQGNSA. The junction had 3 bases not matched to a gene; V was cut back by 0 bases and J by 4 bases. The CDR3 DNA follows: TGTGCCAGCAGCTTAGCGCCTAGCGGATACAATGAGCAGTTCTTC. This sequence encodes CASSLAPSGYNEQFF.

The gene calls are TRBV28 and TRBJ1-2; 7 bases are a match to TRBD1. CDR1 is MDHEN and CDR2 is SYDVKM in the germline V gene. V lost 5 bases, J lost 3 bases, and 9 bases stayed unmatched. The CDR3 is made up of 15 amino acids. DNA for the CDR3: TGTGCCAGCAGTCCCCAGGGGGGTCTGGACTATGGCTACACCTTC. Amino acid sequence: CASSPQGGLDYGYTF.

The rearrangement joins TRBV27 to TRBJ1-2; D may be TRBD1 (5 bases). From germline, CDR1 is MNHEY and CDR2 SMNVEV (reference sequence). With 2 bases removed from V and 5 bases from J, the gap between germline ends came to 9 bases. The CDR3 consists of 13 residues. CDR3 in amino acids: CASSLQGLYGYTF. In DNA form, the CDR3 reads TGTGCCAGCAGTTTACAGGGATTGTATGGCTACACCTTC.

This sequence joins TRBV30 and TRBJ1-6, with 7 bases fitting TRBD1. The J segment lost 9 bases and the V segment lost 4 bases, leaving 6 bases of the junction unmatched. Per the germline V gene, CDR1 is GTSNPN and CDR2 is SVGIG (reference sequence). The CDR3 runs to 13 residues. The DNA for the CDR3 is TGTGCCTGGAACGGGCAGGGGGGTTCACCCCTCCACTTT. This sequence encodes CAWNGQGGSPLHF.

This clone was found once. In DNA, the CDR3 is TGTGCCAGCAGTTACTCAGCGGGCGGGGGTAATGAAAAACTGTTTTTT. Its translation is CASSYSAGGGNEKLFF. The chain combines TRBV6-5 with TRBJ1-4, with D possibly matching TRBD1 (5 bases). The CDR3 is 16 residues long. Between the trimmed V and J ends, which lost 0 bases and 4 bases, there was a span of 12 bases. Germline assignment: CDR1 MNHEY and CDR2 SVGAGI.

In its sample, this clone was seen a few times. A read error may produce the germline difference seen at one junction end. The chain uses TRBV7-9 and TRBJ1-5; 9 bases are a match to TRBD1. The germline CDR1 and CDR2 sequences are SEHNR and FQNEAQ (reference sequence). This CDR3 has 16 residues. The CDR3 coding sequence is TGTTCCAGCAGTTCGTCCGGGACAGGGACTAATCAGCCCCAGCATTTT. Amino acid sequence: CSSSSSGTGTNQPQHF.

The chain carries TRBV2 and TRBJ1-1, with 7 bases fitting TRBD1. With V trimmed by 3 bases and J by 0 bases, 1 base remained unmatched. CDR3 length: 14 residues. Germline V gives CDR1 SNHLY, CDR2 FYNNEI. The CDR3 DNA reads TGTGCCAGCAGTGAGACAGGGTTGAACACTGAAGCTTTCTTT. It is translated as CASSETGLNTEAFF. Complete variable domain (other parts from reference TRBV2 and TRBJ1-1): EPEVTQTPSHQVTQMGQEVILRCVPISNHLYFYWYRQILGQKVEFLVSFYNNEISEKSEIFDDQFSVERPDGSNFTLKIRSTKLEDSAMYFCASSETGLNTEAFFGQGTRLTVV.

V and J are TRBV6-1 and TRBJ1-6, with D tentatively TRBD1 (5 bases). Trimming removed 0 bases at V and 7 bases at J, with 19 bases between. This CDR3 is built from 18 residues. Germline V CDR1 and CDR2: MNHNS, SASEGT. The CDR3: CASSEAHFVGGRNSPLHF. The CDR3 region has the DNA TGTGCCAGCAGTGAAGCCCATTTTGTTGGGGGGAGGAATTCACCCCTCCACTTT.

J is TRBJ2-1 and V is TRBV9, with 10 bases that match TRBD1. The V gene's germline CDR1 is SGDLS and CDR2 YYNGEE. This CDR3 has 15 amino acids. With 3 bases clipped from V and 4 bases from J, the junction kept 4 bases outside the gene matches. The CDR3, as DNA: TGTGCCAGCAGCGCCGAGGGACAGGGGTACAATGAGCAGTTCTTC. This sequence encodes CASSAEGQGYNEQFF.

This clone was detected only once. The CDR3 region has the DNA TGCGCCAGCAGCCATCCCAGGGACAGGGGCTACGAGCAGTACTTC. It specifies CASSHPRDRGYEQYF. The genes are TRBV4-1 and TRBJ2-7; 10 nucleotides agree with TRBD1. This CDR3 region has 15 residues. V gave up 3 bases and J gave up 3 bases; unmatched junction bases: 5. Germline CDR1 reads MGHRA; CDR2 reads YSYEKL.

The chain joins TRBV5-1 to TRBJ2-4; perhaps TRBD2 as D (6 bases). The CDR3 is 14 residues long. Germline lookup yields CDR1 SGHRS and CDR2 YFSETQ. Trimming pared 3 bases from V and 6 bases from J, leaving 13 bases between. CDR3 sequence reads: CASSYSVRGNIQYF. The CDR3 DNA sequence: TGCGCCAGCAGCTATAGCGTGCGGGGAAACATTCAGTACTTC.

The chain employs TRBV4-3 and TRBJ1-4; 9 positions agree with TRBD1. Germline loops: CDR1 LGHNA, CDR2 YSLEER. The trim removed 1 base at V and 8 bases at J, leaving 8 bases unmatched. The CDR3 spans 16 residues. CDR3 sequence reads: CASSQAGDDRGEKLFF. The CDR3 bases are TGCGCCAGCAGCCAAGCTGGGGACGACAGGGGGGAAAAACTGTTTTTT.

Comments on this clone: Additional DNA sequences in this sample encode the identical CDR3. This CDR3 is CASSESGRGYEQYF. CDR3 DNA sequence: TGCGCCAGCAGTGAATCGGGGAGGGGTTACGAGCAGTACTTC. The chain joins TRBV10-1 to TRBJ2-7; 7 nucleotides match TRBD2. J was trimmed by 4 bases and V by 3 bases; bases with no gene match: 6. CDR1 is WNHNN and CDR2 is SYGVQD in the germline V gene (reference sequence). The CDR3 spans 14 residues.

This sequence joins TRBV5-1 and TRBJ1-6; perhaps TRBD1 as D (6 bases). The CDR3 spans 15 residues. In germline, CDR1 is SGHRS, CDR2 YFSETQ. Trimming cost V 1 base and J 7 bases, with 12 bases left between them. CDR3 DNA sequence: TGCGCCAGCAGCTTGTTGGCAGGGGAAAATTCACCCCTCCACTTT. This codes for CASSLLAGENSPLHF.

V and J are TRBV5-1 and TRBJ2-7, with D possibly TRBD1 on 5 matching bases. The CDR3 consists of 14 residues. From germline, CDR1 is SGHRS and CDR2 YFSETQ. V was trimmed by 2 bases and J by 6 bases, leaving 15 bases between them. CDR3 residues: CASSLAGPPAEQYF. For the CDR3, the DNA is TGCGCCAGCAGCTTAGCAGGGCCTCCAGCCGAGCAGTACTTC.

CDR3 sequence reads: CASSFSGGNYEQYF. DNA for the CDR3: TGTGCCAGCAGCTTCTCGGGCGGGAACTACGAGCAGTACTTC. The V gene is TRBV28, the J gene TRBJ2-7, with D tentatively TRBD2 (6 bases). V was trimmed by 6 bases and J by 3 bases, leaving 15 bases between them. Germline loops: CDR1 MDHEN, CDR2 SYDVKM. The CDR3 is made up of 14 amino acids.

The genes are TRBV9 and TRBJ1-1, with TRBD1 matching over 9 bases. The V gene end was trimmed by 3 bases and the J gene end by 0 bases; junction bases not matched to a gene: 9. Per germline, CDR1 SGDLS and CDR2 YYNGEE. This CDR3 contains 17 residues. The CDR3 DNA reads TGTGCCAGCAGCGCTGACAGGGGGGACTCCATGAACACTGAAGCTTTCTTT. Its translation is CASSADRGDSMNTEAFF.

This sequence joins TRBV6-1 and TRBJ2-3; 9 bases line up with TRBD2. Germline CDR1 and CDR2: MNHNS and SASEGT. V shed 3 bases, J shed 4 bases, and the junction held 17 bases outside the gene matches. This CDR3 has 19 amino acids. The CDR3: CASSDGGGASYDIPDTQYF. The CDR3 bases are TGTGCCAGCAGTGACGGCGGGGGGGCCTCATATGACATCCCAGATACGCAGTATTTT.

The chain has TRBV9 and TRBJ1-1, with TRBD1 identical over 8 bases. This CDR3 has 17 amino acids. Germline CDR1 and CDR2: SGDLS and YYNGEE. Unmatched junction bases numbered 8, after V lost 0 bases and J lost 1 base. CDR3 in DNA: TGTGCCAGCAGCGTAGGCACAGGGGGGCCAGCGAACACTGAAGCTTTCTTT. This codes for CASSVGTGGPANTEAFF.

The rearrangement joins TRBV27 to TRBJ1-5; 9 positions agree with TRBD1. The CDR3 sequence is 14 residues long. J gave up 4 bases and V 6 bases, and 4 bases lay outside the gene matches. Germline V gives CDR1 MNHEY, CDR2 SMNVEV (reference sequence). The CDR3 DNA follows: TGTGCCAGCAGCAATGGACAGGGGAATCAGCCCCAGCATTTT. This gives the protein CASSNGQGNQPQHF.

The chain uses TRBV6-5 and TRBJ2-2, with 11 bases aligning to TRBD2. The length of the CDR3 is 16 residues. Trimming removed 3 bases from V and 4 bases from J; junction bases left unmatched: 4. CDR1 MNHEY and CDR2 SVGAGI come from the germline V gene. CDR3 region: CASSYQLAGGTGELFF. CDR3 DNA sequence: TGTGCCAGCAGTTATCAGCTAGCGGGGGGCACCGGGGAGCTGTTTTTT.